This T cell receptor (beta chain) was profiled in a study of blood T cell repertoires in COVID-19. Study summary: Sample material is recorded as cDNA or gDNA derived from T cells, B-cell-depleted T cells, or PBMCs.

The trim removed 3 bases at V and 4 bases at J, leaving 6 bases unmatched. Germline V gives CDR1 DFQATT, CDR2 SNEGSKA (reference sequence). CDR3 length: 14 amino acids. TCRdb's table, derived via immunoSEQ multiplex PCR, lists solely in-frame clones and lacks some. The table shows about 190,000 clones, with around 84% occurring only once. The clonotype comes from a man aged 30 to 45 with active or convalescent COVID-19. This sequence joins TRBV20-1 and TRBJ1-2; the match to TRBD1 covers 9 bases. Specimen: peripheral blood. The CDR3 here is CSASEGQGVYGYTF. DNA of the CDR3: TGCAGTGCTAGTGAGGGACAGGGAGTCTATGGCTACACCTTC.